Sequencing of this TCR beta chain was carried out in a study of cytomegalovirus exposure and HLA in healthy donors. Germline assignment: CDR1 MNHNS and CDR2 SASEGT. Trimming stripped 6 bases from V and 0 bases from J, with 11 bases between. This CDR3 is 14 amino acids long. This clone has a handful of counts. PCR primers comprised 60 Vbeta and 13 Jbeta primers. Sequencing was performed with immunoSEQ multiplex PCR; in TCRdb, only in-frame clones are kept and a portion is missing. The table has under 200,000 clones, around 76% seen once. What was sequenced was PBMCs. V is TRBV6-1 and J is TRBJ1-1; D gene uncertain. The clonotype comes from a woman aged 25 to 45 in good health and CMV-seropositive. CDR3 loop: CASRESGMNTEAFF. In nucleotides, the CDR3 is TGTGCCAGCAGGGAATCCGGGATGAACACTGAAGCTTTCTTT.